A single sample gave rise to the 11 T cell receptor beta chains below, sequenced in a study of blood T cell repertoires in COVID-19. Here immunoSEQ multiplex PCR was the method, and the copy in TCRdb shows in-frame clones only, minus some. The sample lists some 140,000 clones; approximately 78% were seen once. Material for sequencing was peripheral blood. All receptors derive from an elderly man with acute or convalescent COVID-19.

The chain employs TRBV6-5 and TRBJ2-1; D is undetermined. Trimming left V 2 bases short and J 6 bases short, with 11 bases between. CDR1 MNHEY and CDR2 SVGAGI come from the germline V gene. The CDR3 is made up of 14 amino acids. Here the CDR3 reads CASSYLGLVNEQFF. The CDR3 bases are TGTGCCAGCAGTTACCTAGGTCTGGTCAATGAGCAGTTCTTC.

This CDR3 is CASSEKGVARETQYF. The CDR3 region has the DNA TGTGCCAGCAGTGAAAAAGGAGTAGCCCGAGAGACCCAGTACTTC. The chain couples TRBV25-1 to TRBJ2-5; D gene uncertain. Germline-derived CDR1 and CDR2 are MGHDK and SYGVNS. Trimming pared 2 bases from V and 4 bases from J, leaving 14 bases between. The CDR3 runs 15 residues.

V and J are TRBV12-3 or TRBV12-4 and TRBJ1-2; 9 bases align to TRBD1. The CDR3 loop spans 12 amino acids. The ends lost 6 bases at V and 8 bases at J; junction bases unmatched: 4. The CDR3 protein is CASRGTGQGYTF. The CDR3 DNA reads as TGTGCCAGCAGAGGGACAGGGCAGGGCTACACCTTC.

This chain joins TRBV5-4 and TRBJ1-5; TRBD1 aligns across 7 bases. CDR1 and CDR2 from the germline V gene are SGHNT and YYREEE (reference sequence). The V segment lost 4 bases and the J segment 2 bases; nucleotides outside the gene matches: 12. There are 17 residues in the CDR3. This chain's CDR3 is CASSTGGDSRGNQPQHF. CDR3 sequence (DNA): TGTGCCAGCAGCACCGGGGGGGACAGTAGGGGCAATCAGCCCCAGCATTTT.

This clone was picked up a small number of times. The CDR3 sequence: CASTGLAGGKNYNEQFF. In DNA, the CDR3 is TGCGCCAGCACCGGACTAGCGGGGGGAAAGAATTACAATGAGCAGTTCTTC. The V gene is TRBV5-1, the J gene TRBJ2-1; 14 nucleotides line up with TRBD2. Germline V gene lookup returns CDR1 SGHRS and CDR2 YFSETQ. The CDR3 covers 17 residues. Trimming at V came to 6 bases and at J to 4 bases, leaving 9 bases not matched to a gene.

The chain couples TRBV11-2 to TRBJ2-7; 9 bases are shared with TRBD1. The CDR3 runs 14 residues. Germline assignment: CDR1 SGHAT and CDR2 FQNNGV. Trimming took 5 bases from V and 7 from J; bases not matched to a gene: 9. CDR3 nucleotides: TGTGCCAGCAGCCAGACAGGGGGAATTATAGAGCAGTACGTC. This sequence encodes CASSQTGGIIEQYV.

The chain carries TRBV7-8 and TRBJ1-5; D gene unclear. Germline V lookup: CDR1 SGHVS, CDR2 FQNEAQ. The CDR3 sequence is 13 residues long. V gave up 5 bases and J gave up 9 bases, with 14 bases separating them. CDR3: CASSPGGIRPQHF. CDR3 coding DNA: TGTGCCAGCAGCCCCGGAGGGATACGGCCCCAGCATTTT.

V and J are TRBV19 and TRBJ1-4, with TRBD1 matching over 7 bases. The germline gives CDR1 LNHDA, CDR2 SQIVND (reference sequence). The CDR3 is 14 amino acids. The ends lost 4 bases at V and 2 bases at J; junction bases unmatched: 1. CDR3 sequence (DNA): TGTGCCAGTAGTACAGGGGGTACTAATGAAAAACTGTTTTTT. This translates into CASSTGGTNEKLFF.

The table lists this clone with a few counts. CDR3 nucleotides: TGTGCCAGCAGTACGGACAGGGTATTTGGAAACACCATATATTTT. This gives the protein CASSTDRVFGNTIYF. The J gene is TRBJ1-3, the V gene TRBV6-5; TRBD1 matches at 8 bases. The germline V gene has CDR1 MNHEY and CDR2 SVGAGI. V shed 5 bases, J shed 3 bases, and the junction held 6 bases outside the gene matches. This CDR3 is 15 amino acids long.

V usage is TRBV18 and J usage is TRBJ1-1; 8 positions agree with TRBD1. The CDR3 length is 15 residues. Germline V lookup: CDR1 KGHSH, CDR2 LQKENI. V lost 2 bases and J lost 5; bases outside the gene matches: 7. The CDR3 DNA reads as TGTGCCAGCTCACCATACGGACAGGGAGGGACTGAAGCTTTCTTT. Protein sequence: CASSPYGQGGTEAFF.

V gene TRBV19 combines with J gene TRBJ2-5; a possible D gene is TRBD1 (6 bases). Trimming took off 3 bases at V and 0 bases at J, with 11 bases between the two ends. The CDR3 runs 15 residues. Germline loops: CDR1 LNHDA, CDR2 SQIVND (reference sequence). CDR3 bases: TGTGCCAGTAGTATCGGGCAGGGGCACCAAGAGACCCAGTACTTC. This translates into CASSIGQGHQETQYF.